What follows are 26 T cell receptor beta chains derived from one specimen sequenced in a study of cytomegalovirus exposure and HLA in healthy donors. Generated by immunoSEQ multiplex PCR, the TCRdb table keeps only in-frame clones and is missing some. The sample includes 110,000 or so clones, about 88% seen only once; the top ten take 4.4%. The sequenced sample was PBMCs. All receptors come from a man aged 18-30 years in good health and CMV-seropositive.

The gene calls are TRBV5-4 and TRBJ1-2; 8 bases are shared with TRBD1. The CDR3 extends over 14 amino acids. Trimming took 4 bases from V and 2 from J; bases not matched to a gene: 4. The germline gives CDR1 SGHNT, CDR2 YYREEE (reference sequence). In nucleotides, the CDR3 is TGTGCCAGCAGCGTAAACAGGGGGAACTATGGCTACACCTTC. Protein sequence: CASSVNRGNYGYTF.

The V gene is TRBV5-1, the J gene TRBJ1-2, with a weak D call TRBD1 (6 bases). This CDR3 spans 14 amino acids. In germline, CDR1 is SGHRS, CDR2 YFSETQ. Trimming pared 4 bases from V and 8 bases from J, leaving 18 bases between. CDR3 residues: CASSEIQGSWGYTF. The CDR3 DNA sequence: TGCGCCAGCAGCGAAATACAGGGATCTTGGGGCTACACCTTC. The full variable domain, rest sourced from reference TRBV5-1 and TRBJ1-2, is KAGVTQTPRYLIKTRGQQVTLSCSPISGHRSVSWYQQTPGQGLQFLFEYFSETQRNKGNFPGRFSGRQFSNSRSEMNVSTLELGDSALYLCASSEIQGSWGYTFGSGTRLTVV.

The rearrangement links TRBV5-6 to TRBJ2-4; weak D call: TRBD1 (5 bases). The CDR3 has 12 residues. CDR1 and CDR2 from the germline V gene are SGHDT and YYEEEE. V was clipped by 4 bases and J by 12 bases, with 14 bases between them. Written as DNA, the CDR3 is TGTGCCAGCAGCACAGGAAATGCCGATCAGTACTTC. Translating gives CASSTGNADQYF.

J is TRBJ1-3 and V is TRBV4-2, with D possibly matching TRBD1 (6 bases). The germline V gene encodes CDR1 LGHNA and CDR2 YNFKEQ. This CDR3 has 15 residues. Between the trimmed V and J ends, which lost 4 bases and 6 bases, there was a span of 16 bases. Here the CDR3 DNA reads TGTGCCAGCAGCCGAGAACAGGGTTTCGAAAACACCATATATTTT. Protein: CASSREQGFENTIYF.

Note on this clone: At one boundary the junction diverges from the germline segment, which might be a read error. The V call is TRBV5-1, the J call TRBJ2-5; 10 bases agree with TRBD1. The CDR3 has 16 amino acids. Per germline, CDR1 SGHRS and CDR2 YFSETQ. CDR3 in DNA: TGCGCCAGCAGCTCCGAAACCGGGACAGGGGAAGAGACCAAGTACTTC. This gives the protein CASSSETGTGEETKYF.

This clone was picked up a small number of times. The V call is TRBV13, the J call TRBJ1-2; D may be TRBD1 (6 bases). V dropped 4 bases and J dropped 8 bases, with 14 bases sitting between them. This CDR3 comprises 13 residues. Per the germline V gene, CDR1 is PRHDT and CDR2 is FYEKMQ (reference sequence). The CDR3 sequence is CASSSRGIRGYTF. CDR3 coding DNA: TGTGCCAGCAGCTCCAGGGGAATAAGGGGCTACACCTTC.

The chain joins TRBV6-5 to TRBJ1-1, with TRBD1 identical over 7 bases. The V gene end was trimmed by 5 bases and the J gene end by 5 bases; junction bases not matched to a gene: 5. This CDR3 has 13 residues. CDR1 and CDR2 (germline): MNHEY, SVGAGI. The CDR3 sequence: CASSRGLGTEAFF. CDR3 sequence (DNA): TGTGCCAGCAGTAGGGGGCTTGGGACTGAAGCTTTCTTT.

The V call is TRBV28, the J call TRBJ2-5; 8 nucleotides align to TRBD2. V was clipped by 3 bases and J by 10 bases; unmatched bases: 13. This CDR3 is built from 15 residues. Germline V CDR1 and CDR2: MDHEN, SYDVKM. DNA for the CDR3: TGTGCCAGCAGTTTGGGACTGAGGGGGAGCGGGGGCCAGTACTTC. This codes for CASSLGLRGSGGQYF.

The chain employs TRBV5-6 and TRBJ2-5; D is perhaps TRBD1 (5 bases). Per germline, CDR1 SGHDT and CDR2 YYEEEE. This CDR3 comprises 16 residues. The germline V and J ends were trimmed by 1 base and 11 bases, with 24 bases remaining between them. The CDR3, as DNA: TGTGCCAGCAGCTTGTCACCAGGGCAGGTCCTACGAGAGCAGTACTTC. It is translated as CASSLSPGQVLREQYF.

The chain has TRBV19 and TRBJ1-3; maybe TRBD1 (5 bases). This CDR3 is built from 13 residues. Germline values: CDR1 LNHDA, CDR2 SQIVND (reference sequence). V was cut by 9 bases and J by 1 base, with 10 bases left in between. CDR3 coding DNA: TGTGCCAGCGCGACAGATTCTGGAAACACCATATATTTT. Encoded protein: CASATDSGNTIYF.

The chain recombines TRBV11-2 with TRBJ2-3; D perhaps matches TRBD2 (7 bases). This CDR3 region has 19 residues. Germline loops: CDR1 SGHAT, CDR2 FQNNGV. V dropped 2 bases and J dropped 2 bases, with 23 bases sitting between them. The CDR3 sequence is CASSLPSRLRGGLTDTQYF. CDR3 nucleotides: TGTGCCAGCAGCTTACCATCGAGGTTGAGGGGGGGCCTCACAGATACGCAGTATTTT.

The chain couples TRBV7-2 to TRBJ1-5; D gene uncertain. The CDR3 is 15 residues long. Trimming stripped 5 bases from V and 6 bases from J, with 17 bases between. Germline V gene data show CDR1 as SGHTA and CDR2 as FQGNSA. The CDR3 spells CASSPTISEVQPQHF. The CDR3 coding sequence is TGTGCCAGCAGCCCCACTATTTCGGAGGTTCAGCCCCAGCATTTT.

V usage is TRBV4-1 and J usage is TRBJ2-7; TRBD1 agrees at 7 bases. The ends lost 4 bases at V and 2 bases at J; junction bases unmatched: 8. Germline-derived CDR1 and CDR2 are MGHRA and YSYEKL. CDR3 length: 15 residues. The CDR3 sequence: CASSPRQGNPYEQYF. CDR3 coding DNA: TGCGCCAGCAGCCCCAGACAGGGCAACCCCTACGAGCAGTACTTC.

This clone came up once. V and J are TRBV5-1 and TRBJ2-7, with TRBD1 matching 9 bases. The junction had 15 bases not matched to a gene; V was cut back by 4 bases and J by 1 base. Germline CDR1 SGHRS, CDR2 YFSETQ. The CDR3 has 18 amino acids. This CDR3 reads CASSTVSGTGKRSYEQYF. CDR3 coding DNA: TGCGCCAGCAGCACAGTTTCGGGGACAGGGAAACGATCCTACGAGCAGTACTTC. Supplemented by reference TRBV5-1 and TRBJ2-7, the full variable domain reads KAGVTQTPRYLIKTRGQQVTLSCSPISGHRSVSWYQQTPGQGLQFLFEYFSETQRNKGNFPGRFSGRQFSNSRSEMNVSTLELGDSALYLCASSTVSGTGKRSYEQYFGPGTRLTVT.

Notes on this clone: Additional DNA sequences in this sample encode the identical CDR3. V is TRBV9 and J is TRBJ2-7; perhaps TRBD1 as D (6 bases). Per germline, CDR1 SGDLS and CDR2 YYNGEE. The CDR3 consists of 14 residues. Trimming removed 2 bases from V and 2 bases from J, with 11 bases in between. CDR3 nucleotide sequence: TGTGCCAGCAGCGTCGACAGGTTTACCTACGAGCAGTACTTC. Translated, it gives CASSVDRFTYEQYF.

The chain has TRBV19 and TRBJ1-5; D unclear. V shed 1 base and J shed 2 bases, with 9 bases lying between them. The CDR3 is 15 amino acids. Germline loops: CDR1 LNHDA, CDR2 SQIVND (reference sequence). The CDR3 nucleotides read TGTGCCAGTAGTATAGGAGGGTATGGCAATCAGCCCCAGCATTTT. Encoded protein: CASSIGGYGNQPQHF.

DNA of the CDR3: TGTGCCTCCTCTTGGGGGTCGGAGGGTGAGCAGTTCTTC. This codes for CASSWGSEGEQFF. The V gene is TRBV6-5, the J gene TRBJ2-1, with a possible D match to TRBD2 (6 bases). V lost 11 bases, J lost 9 bases, and 20 bases lay in between. Germline V gives CDR1 MNHEY, CDR2 SVGAGI. This CDR3 contains 13 residues.

The V and J genes are TRBV18 and TRBJ2-2, with D perhaps matching TRBD1 (6 bases). Deletions cut 4 bases from V and 0 bases from J, with 12 bases between. Germline V gene lookup returns CDR1 KGHSH and CDR2 LQKENI. The CDR3 has 16 amino acids. The chain's CDR3 is CASSLGTPANTGELFF. The DNA for the CDR3 is TGTGCCAGCTCACTGGGGACACCTGCGAACACCGGGGAGCTGTTTTTT.

The chain uses TRBV7-2 and TRBJ2-1; 10 bases match TRBD2. CDR3 length: 15 amino acids. Unmatched junction bases numbered 4, after V lost 6 bases and J lost 2 bases. Per the germline V gene, CDR1 is SGHTA and CDR2 is FQGNSA. DNA of the CDR3: TGTGCCAGCAGTAACCTAGCGGGGGCCTACAATGAGCAGTTCTTC. It translates to CASSNLAGAYNEQFF. Supplemented by reference TRBV7-2 and TRBJ2-1, the full variable domain reads GAGVSQSPSNKVTEKGKDVELRCDPISGHTALYWYRQSLGQGLEFLIYFQGNSAPDKSGLPSDRFSAERTGGSVSTLTIQRTQQEDSAVYLCASSNLAGAYNEQFFGPGTRLTVL.

J is TRBJ1-6 and V is TRBV30, with 7 bases that match TRBD1. The germline gives CDR1 GTSNPN, CDR2 SVGIG (reference sequence). This CDR3 is built from 14 residues. V trimming: 2 bases; J trimming: 7 bases; junction bases outside the gene matches: 5. The CDR3 DNA reads as TGTGCCTGGAGTCCAGGGGGAATGAATTCACCCCTCCACTTT. It is translated as CAWSPGGMNSPLHF.

This clone was seen more than once but under ten times. The chain joins TRBV11-1 to TRBJ2-4; 8 nucleotides agree with TRBD2. The CDR3 length is 15 residues. CDR1 and CDR2 (germline): SGHAT, FQDESV (reference sequence). Trimming cost V 5 bases and J 3 bases; bases outside gene matches: 6. The CDR3 sequence is CASSPRGGNKNIQYF. As DNA, the CDR3 is TGTGCCAGCAGCCCACGGGGGGGAAACAAAAACATTCAGTACTTC.

The CDR3 DNA is TGTGCCAGCAGTCCCCGGACAGTTATGAACACTGAAGCTTTCTTT. Translating gives CASSPRTVMNTEAFF. The chain links TRBV27 to TRBJ1-1; perhaps TRBD1 as D (6 bases). Trimming removed 5 bases from V and 0 bases from J, with 13 bases in between. The CDR3 loop spans 15 amino acids. CDR1 MNHEY and CDR2 SMNVEV come from the germline V gene (reference sequence).

The chain has TRBV2 and TRBJ1-4; 7 positions match TRBD1. The CDR3 extends over 14 amino acids. V lost 7 bases, J lost 5 bases, and 7 bases stayed unmatched. Germline CDR1 and CDR2: SNHLY and FYNNEI. CDR3 DNA: TGTGCCAGCACCCAGGGGGGACTCAATGAAAAACTGTTTTTT. Translating it yields CASTQGGLNEKLFF. Together with reference TRBV2 and TRBJ1-4, the CDR3 gives the full variable domain: EPEVTQTPSHQVTQMGQEVILRCVPISNHLYFYWYRQILGQKVEFLVSFYNNEISEKSEIFDDQFSVERPDGSNFTLKIRSTKLEDSAMYFCASTQGGLNEKLFFGSGTQLSVL.

This rearrangement joins TRBV7-2 to TRBJ1-1; no clear D gene. The V end lost 1 base, the J end lost 8 bases, and 11 bases lay between the germline ends. From germline, CDR1 is SGHTA and CDR2 FQGNSA. This CDR3 is built from 13 residues. The CDR3 region is CASSLDSPAEAFF. The CDR3 coding sequence is TGTGCCAGCAGCTTAGACTCCCCCGCCGAAGCTTTCTTT.

The CDR3 DNA reads as TGTGCCAGCAGTGAATCAGGGTTGGGGAATCCCTCCTACAATGAGCAGTTCTTC. Protein: CASSESGLGNPSYNEQFF. The rearrangement joins TRBV6-1 to TRBJ2-1; D is perhaps TRBD1 (5 bases). The CDR3 covers 18 residues. Trimming took 2 bases from V and 0 from J, leaving 17 bases between them. Per the germline V gene, CDR1 is MNHNS and CDR2 is SASEGT.

The rearrangement uses TRBV29-1 and TRBJ2-5, with 8 nucleotides matching TRBD2. The CDR3 consists of 15 residues. CDR1 and CDR2 (germline): SQVTM, ANQGSEA. Germline trimming cut 4 bases from V and 5 bases from J; bases unmatched to any gene: 12. CDR3 loop: CSVGRSSGYGETQYF. CDR3 sequence (DNA): TGCAGCGTTGGTCGTTCTAGCGGGTACGGGGAGACCCAGTACTTC.